This TCR beta chain was found in a study of blood T cell repertoires in COVID-19. V was cut by 3 bases and J by 7 bases, with 16 bases left in between. Germline assignment: CDR1 SGDLS and CDR2 YYNGEE. This CDR3 has 15 residues. During active infection, Seattle patients enrolled and were then monitored through disease. Per the original methods: Reference gene primer amplification in the assay estimated nucleated cell counts. Repertoires were generated with immunoSEQ multiplex PCR, while TCRdb's copy carries only in-frame clones and drops some. The V and J calls and the clone size are those of that table, but D and trimming were determined from the DNA. The sample includes under 300,000 clones, around 90% of them seen just once.

Specimen: peripheral blood. The chain joins TRBV9 to TRBJ1-4; D ambiguous. This receptor was taken from a young man with COVID-19, enrolled during active disease. Written as DNA, the CDR3 is TGTGCCAGCAGCGGATCTCACGCGGCGGGTGAAAAACTGTTTTTT. It specifies CASSGSHAAGEKLFF.